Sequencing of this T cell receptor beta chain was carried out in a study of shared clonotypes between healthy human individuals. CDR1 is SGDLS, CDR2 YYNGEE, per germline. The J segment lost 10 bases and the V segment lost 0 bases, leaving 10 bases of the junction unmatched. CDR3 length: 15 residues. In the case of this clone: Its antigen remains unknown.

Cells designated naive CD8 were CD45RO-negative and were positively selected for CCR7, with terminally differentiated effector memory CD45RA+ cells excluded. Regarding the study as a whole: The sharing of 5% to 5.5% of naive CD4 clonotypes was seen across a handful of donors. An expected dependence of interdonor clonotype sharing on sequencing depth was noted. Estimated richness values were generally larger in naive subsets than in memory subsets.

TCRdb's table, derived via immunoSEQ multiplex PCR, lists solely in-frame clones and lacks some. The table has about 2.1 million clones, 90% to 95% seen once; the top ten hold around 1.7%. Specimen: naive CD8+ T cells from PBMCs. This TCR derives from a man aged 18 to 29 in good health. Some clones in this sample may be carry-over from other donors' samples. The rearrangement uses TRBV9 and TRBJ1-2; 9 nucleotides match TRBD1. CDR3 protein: CASSVADRGVRDYTF. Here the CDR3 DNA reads TGTGCCAGCAGCGTAGCGGACAGGGGAGTTCGTGACTACACCTTC.